The 5 T cell receptor beta chains below all came from one sample that was sequenced in a study of tumor-infiltrating lymphocytes in primary liver carcinoma. It was unsorted whole blood that yielded blood RNA, and germline DNA was also extracted. A constant-region primer served to make TCR beta cDNA from about 0.45 ug total RNA. Generation of the TCR beta libraries relied on three nested multiplex PCR rounds using slightly modified ARM-PCR. It was with TRBV1-TRBV30 forward primers and a C-beta reverse primer that the first two PCR rounds were run, at around 11 cycles each. TCRdb reprocessed the multiplex PCR reads via MiXCR and lists one record per CDR3 protein. This sample carries about 200,000 distinct CDR3 sequences, about two thirds of them seen once, and the ten largest clones take 6% to 8.5%. The sequenced sample was peripheral blood. Receptor source: a woman aged 55-75 years with primary liver carcinoma and hepatitis B virus infection.

On this clonotype: A much bigger clone sits one base away, suggesting this may be a read error. J is TRBJ2-3 and V is TRBV6-2 or TRBV6-3; no clear D gene. The germline CDR1 and CDR2 sequences are MNHEY and SVGEGT. The CDR3 extends over 14 amino acids. DNA for the CDR3: TGTGCCAGCAATTACAGTCTAGTACCAGATACGCAGTATTTT. The encoded protein is CASNYSLVPDTQYF.

V usage is TRBV7-9 and J usage is TRBJ2-5, with D perhaps matching TRBD1 (6 bases). The germline V gene encodes CDR1 SEHNR and CDR2 FQNEAQ (reference sequence). The CDR3 length is 15 residues. The germline V and J ends were trimmed by 5 bases and 1 base, with 14 bases remaining between them. The CDR3 region is CASSKGTRGQETQYF. Written as DNA, the CDR3 is TGTGCCAGCAGCAAGGGGACAAGGGGCCAAGAGACCCAGTACTTC.

Worth noting for this clonotype: A read error may produce the germline difference seen at one junction end. V and J are TRBV11-2 and TRBJ2-3, with 8 bases fitting TRBD1. The CDR3 sequence is 14 residues long. CDR1 and CDR2 from the germline V gene are SGHAT and FQNNGV. CDR3: CANSGRTQGDRQYF. The CDR3 nucleotides are TGTGCCAACAGTGGGAGAACACAGGGGGATAGGCAGTATTTT.

This clonotype turned up a few times. At one end, the junction sequence differs from germline, possibly due to a read error. This chain joins TRBV12-3 or TRBV12-4 and TRBJ2-1; 9 positions agree with TRBD2. The CDR3 sequence is 12 residues long. CDR3 in amino acids: CVSSPLAGRQFF. CDR3 nucleotide sequence: TGTGTCAGCAGTCCTCTAGCGGGACGCCAGTTCTTC.

Worth noting for this clonotype: Just one base apart from a much larger clone, this may be a read error. The gene calls are TRBV6-1 and TRBJ1-1; D is unresolved. Germline V lookup: CDR1 MNHNS, CDR2 SASEGT. V was cut by 8 bases and J by 5 bases, with 9 bases left in between. CDR3 size: 11 residues. This CDR3 is CASVRKTEAFF. The CDR3 nucleotides are TGTGCCAGCGTAAGGAAGACTGAAGCTTTCTTT.